This T cell receptor beta chain was retrieved from a study of vaccination effects on CD4 cells after COVID-19 (dated by TCRdb to 2021 to 2024). About the full investigation: Each participant got two doses of an mRNA SARS-CoV-2 vaccine, either BNT162b2 or mRNA-1273. In the study, cultures from other donors were sequenced using the Oncomine TCR Beta short-read assay on an Illumina iSeq 100. Altogether, 10 COVID-19 convalescent patients and a few SARS-CoV-2-naive healthy vaccine recipients made up the full study. SARS-CoV-2 spike-specific CD4+ TCR repertoires from before and after mRNA vaccination were compared in COVID-19 convalescent patients and in infection-naive vaccine recipients. The investigation overall reported the following: At late post-vaccination timepoints, both infection-induced and vaccine-induced clones showed marked clonal contraction, consistent with waning T cell responses. The study was limited by a small number of convalescent patients and lacked early post-infection timepoints. In healthy vaccine recipients, vaccine-induced clones were almost all SARS-CoV-2 mono-reactive, with only 1 of 255 cross-reactive with common cold coronaviruses.

Points on this clone: Its antigen is unknown. The input lacks base qualities; no much larger clone sits a single base away.

Trimming takes 3 bases from V and 0 bases from J, and the germline ends sit 14 bases apart. The CDR3 holds 16 amino acids from the cysteine to the phenylalanine. This entry keeps only the CDR3 DNA: 48 bases, framed from base 1. CDR1 and CDR2, looked up from the germline V gene (reference sequence), are LNHDA and SQIVND. The receptor library was made with the immunoSEQ multiplex PCR assay. DNA from the CD4+ T cells that had been cultured and isolated underwent TCR beta CDR3 sequencing. Under the source paper's analysis protocol: Non-productive TCR sequences were removed, reads were trimmed to the CDR3 region, and CDR3s of at least 7 amino acids were retained. Antigen-specific clonotypes were identified with the MANAFEST web app by comparing expansion in peptide wells against reference cultures. Positive clones required FDR<0.05 expansion versus reference and all other wells, odds ratio above 5, and frequency above 0.1% in two replicate wells. A clonotype was called cross-reactive if it was significantly expanded both in SARS-CoV-2 spike wells and in at least one common cold coronavirus spike condition. CDR3 similarity was assessed by Levenshtein distance using the stringdist R package, and unrooted trees were constructed with ape in R 3.6.1. Not all clones reach the TCRdb copy of this immuneACCESS table, which keeps in-frame sequences only. Checked studies attribute under half of the gap to unresolved V genes and leave the rest unexplained. For V, J and clone size, that table is used; D and trimming come from the DNA. The sample table shows approximately 25,000 clones, and around 75% are seen once. Clones ranked in the top ten supply roughly 22% of the sample.

In the ViraFEST assay, PBMC were stimulated with viral peptide pools, and antigen-specific CD4+ T cell clonotypes were then identified by expansion using TCR sequencing. After about 9 days of culture, CD4+ T cells were isolated with the EasySep CD4+ T cell isolation kit. Negative nucleocapsid antibody results before and after vaccination confirmed that the healthy vaccine recipients had no prior SARS-CoV-2 infection. Approximately 2 million PBMC per well were cultured in IMDM with around 5.3% human AB serum, 7.5 to 10 IU/ml IL-2 and gentamicin, plus 10 ug/ml peptides. Half of the culture medium was replaced with fresh IL-2-containing medium on days 3 and 7. Unless noted otherwise, every peptide stimulation condition was grown in triplicate wells. Using Ficoll-Paque Plus gradient centrifugation, PBMC were separated from whole blood and then either used fresh or cryopreserved at -140C. The overlapping peptide pools covered the spike proteins of SARS-CoV-2 and of the common cold coronaviruses HCoV-NL63, HCoV-OC43 and HCoV-229E. Genomic DNA was extracted from cultured CD4+ T cells with the QIAamp micro DNA kit.

The chain is encoded by TRBV19 joined to TRBJ1-1; a tentative D call is TRBD1 (5 bases match). The starting material was CD4+ T cells from PBMCs cultured with HCoV-NL63 spike peptides, obtained before COVID-19 vaccination. The sample's cell subset or site label, in plain terms: HCoV-NL63 spike overlapping peptide pool stimulation. The receptor's source is a human donor who received a COVID-19 vaccine. The bases are TGTGCCAGTAGTATTCTCGGCAGGGTAATGAACACTGAAGCTTTCTTT. Translated, it gives CASSILGRVMNTEAFF.